A single sample is the source of the 7 T cell receptor beta chains below, sequenced in a study of PD-1 blockade in classical Hodgkin lymphoma. TCRdb's table, derived via immunoSEQ multiplex PCR, lists solely in-frame clones and lacks some. The sample carries nearly 55,000 clones, about 84% recorded once. Every patient had relapsed following autologous stem cell transplantation, and cohorts differed in brentuximab vedotin exposure. Source: peripheral blood mononuclear cells (PBMCs), taken at baseline. These receptors were obtained from a human donor with classical Hodgkin lymphoma.

The chain employs TRBV10-3 and TRBJ1-2, with D unresolved. The V end lost 3 bases, the J end lost 0 bases, and 11 bases lay between the germline ends. This CDR3 comprises 15 residues. Looked up from germline, CDR1 is ENHRY and CDR2 is SYGVKD. CDR3 sequence reads: CAISEGAGPNYGYTF. CDR3 nucleotide sequence: TGTGCCATCAGTGAAGGCGCAGGCCCTAACTATGGCTACACCTTC.

This chain links TRBV7-2 with TRBJ2-1; D may correspond to TRBD1 or TRBD2 (5 bases each). The CDR3 is made up of 15 amino acids. Per the germline V gene, CDR1 is SGHTA and CDR2 is FQGNSA. Trimming removed 5 bases from V and 6 bases from J, with 17 bases in between. DNA of the CDR3: TGTGCCAGCAGCCTTCCGGGGCGTTCGACCAATGAGCAGTTCTTC. Translation gives CASSLPGRSTNEQFF.

This chain joins TRBV7-9 and TRBJ1-4; possible D gene TRBD1, 5 bases. The germline gives CDR1 SEHNR, CDR2 FQNEAQ (reference sequence). Trimming pared 4 bases from V and 8 bases from J, leaving 17 bases between. The CDR3 has 15 residues. The CDR3 DNA follows: TGTGCCAGCAGCTCCCAGCCGAACCCAGGGGAAAAACTGTTTTTT. Protein product: CASSSQPNPGEKLFF.

This sequence joins TRBV19 and TRBJ1-2, with D unclear. V was trimmed by 2 bases and J by 1 base, leaving 8 bases between them. Germline V gene lookup returns CDR1 LNHDA and CDR2 SQIVND (reference sequence). This CDR3 contains 14 residues. CDR3 sequence: CASSIQEFNYGYTF. CDR3 coding DNA: TGTGCCAGTAGTATACAGGAATTTAACTATGGCTACACCTTC.

Points on this clone: Within the sample, other DNA sequences also encode this same CDR3. The chain couples TRBV2 to TRBJ2-3; 9 bases are a match to TRBD2. CDR1 SNHLY and CDR2 FYNNEI come from the germline V gene. The length of the CDR3 is 14 residues. Losses at the gene ends were 8 bases for V and 1 base for J; bases not matched to a gene: 4. The CDR3 nucleotides read TGTGCCAGCGATGCGGGAGGGGGCACAGATACGCAGTATTTT. It yields the protein CASDAGGGTDTQYF. Combining the CDR3 with reference TRBV2 and TRBJ2-3 gives the whole variable domain EPEVTQTPSHQVTQMGQEVILRCVPISNHLYFYWYRQILGQKVEFLVSFYNNEISEKSEIFDDQFSVERPDGSNFTLKIRSTKLEDSAMYFCASDAGGGTDTQYFGPGTRLTVL.

In DNA, the CDR3 is TGTGCCTGGAGTCTCCAGACAGGTGGCTACACCTTC. Translating it yields CAWSLQTGGYTF. J is TRBJ1-2 and V is TRBV30, with D possibly being TRBD1 (6 bases). Germline lookup yields CDR1 GTSNPN and CDR2 SVGIG (reference sequence). Trimming cost V 2 bases and J 7 bases, with 11 bases left between them. The CDR3 consists of 12 residues.

The J gene is TRBJ2-7, the V gene TRBV7-2, with 10 nucleotides matching TRBD2. This CDR3 is built from 19 residues. CDR1 is SGHTA, CDR2 FQGNSA, per germline. With 5 bases clipped from V and 6 bases from J, the junction kept 22 bases outside the gene matches. DNA for the CDR3: TGTGCCAGCAGCCCTCTGAAGGCTAGCGGGAGATTCAGGAGGAGCGAGCAGTACTTC. It codes for CASSPLKASGRFRRSEQYF.